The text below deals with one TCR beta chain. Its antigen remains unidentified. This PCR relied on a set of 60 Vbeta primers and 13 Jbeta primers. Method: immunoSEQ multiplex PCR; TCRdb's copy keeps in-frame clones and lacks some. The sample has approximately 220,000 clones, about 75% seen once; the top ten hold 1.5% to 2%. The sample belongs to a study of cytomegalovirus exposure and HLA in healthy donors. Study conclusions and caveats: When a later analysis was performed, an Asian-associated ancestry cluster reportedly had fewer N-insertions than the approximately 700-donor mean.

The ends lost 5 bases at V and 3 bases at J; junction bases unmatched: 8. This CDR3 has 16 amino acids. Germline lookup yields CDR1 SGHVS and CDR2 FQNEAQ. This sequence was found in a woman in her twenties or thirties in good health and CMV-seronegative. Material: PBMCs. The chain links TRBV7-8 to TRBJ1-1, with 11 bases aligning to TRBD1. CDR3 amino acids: CASSPWDRGADTEAFF. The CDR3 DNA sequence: TGTGCCAGCAGCCCATGGGACAGGGGGGCGGACACTGAAGCTTTCTTT.